The next 25 T cell receptor beta chains were all read from a single sample in a study of monozygotic twins with inflammatory bowel disease. TCRdb reprocessed the 5' RACE reads and reports one entry per CDR3 protein, with no DNA. The table lists some 450,000 distinct CDR3 sequences. The specimen was blood. Receptor source: a human donor with ulcerative colitis or Crohn's disease, or a healthy co-twin of an affected twin (not recorded which).

This chain connects TRBV6-1 to TRBJ1-2. The CDR3 covers 13 residues. Germline loops: CDR1 MNHNS, CDR2 SASEGT. CDR3: CASSDRTNYGYTF.

V usage is TRBV4-3 and J usage is TRBJ2-3; without DNA, the TCRdb call of TRBD2 cannot be checked. Per germline, CDR1 LGHNA and CDR2 YSLEER. The CDR3 consists of 15 residues. CDR3 loop: CASSHLAGGGDTQYF.

The rearrangement joins TRBV5-1 to TRBJ1-1; TCRdb lists TRBD1, though no DNA is available to test this call. Germline-derived CDR1 and CDR2 are SGHRS and YFSETQ. This CDR3 spans 13 amino acids. CDR3 region: CASGTRVGTEAFF. The whole variable domain, filled in from reference TRBV5-1 and TRBJ1-1, reads KAGVTQTPRYLIKTRGQQVTLSCSPISGHRSVSWYQQTPGQGLQFLFEYFSETQRNKGNFPGRFSGRQFSNSRSEMNVSTLELGDSALYLCASGTRVGTEAFFGQGTRLTVV.

The CDR3 region is CASSLLGIRETQYF. The V gene is TRBV7-8, the J gene TRBJ2-5; TCRdb returns TRBD1, unconfirmable since there is no DNA. Germline CDR1 SGHVS, CDR2 FQNEAQ. The CDR3 is made up of 14 amino acids.

The chain joins TRBV19 to TRBJ1-1; TCRdb designates TRBD1, a call that cannot be tested without DNA. The CDR3 length is 13 residues. Germline loops: CDR1 LNHDA, CDR2 SQIVND (reference sequence). The CDR3 is CASSISGATEAFF. The variable domain in full, completed from reference TRBV19 and TRBJ1-1, reads DGGITQSPKYLFRKEGQNVTLSCEQNLNHDAMYWYRQDPGQGLRLIYYSQIVNDFQKGDIAEGYSVSREKKESFPLTVTSAQKNPTAFYLCASSISGATEAFFGQGTRLTVV.

The V gene is TRBV20-1, the J gene TRBJ2-1; TCRdb designates TRBD2, a call that cannot be tested without DNA. The CDR3 spans 16 residues. CDR1 is DFQATT, CDR2 SNEGSKA, per germline (reference sequence). This chain's CDR3 is CSARGLPVGSYNEQFF.

The genes are TRBV5-1 and TRBJ1-2; TCRdb picks TRBD1, but there is no DNA to check that call. CDR1 SGHRS and CDR2 YFSETQ come from the germline V gene. CDR3 length: 14 amino acids. The CDR3 protein is CASSRGQGIYGYTF.

V is TRBV19 and J is TRBJ1-3. This CDR3 has 15 residues. The germline gives CDR1 LNHDA, CDR2 SQIVND (reference sequence). The CDR3 loop reads CASSIFPVTGNTIYF.

This chain uses TRBV28 with TRBJ1-5; without DNA, the TCRdb call of TRBD1 cannot be checked. This CDR3 spans 15 amino acids. Germline V gene data show CDR1 as MDHEN and CDR2 as SYDVKM. The chain's CDR3 is CASSTPGTGNQPQHF.

The chain joins TRBV10-3 to TRBJ2-3. Per the germline V gene, CDR1 is ENHRY and CDR2 is SYGVKD. The CDR3 consists of 14 residues. CDR3 in amino acids: CAISDRGFTDTQYF.

The chain joins TRBV3-1 to TRBJ1-2; TCRdb's D call of TRBD1 is untestable without DNA. The CDR3 is made up of 14 amino acids. Germline loops: CDR1 LGHDT, CDR2 YNNKEL (reference sequence). CDR3 sequence: CASSQEGHKHGYTF.

This sequence joins TRBV4-2 and TRBJ2-3; no DNA is available, so the TRBD2 call from TCRdb remains unchecked. This CDR3 spans 18 amino acids. Germline V CDR1 and CDR2: LGHNA, YNFKEQ. CDR3 amino acids: CASSQDIMTSGRTDTQYF.

The CDR3 is CASNRAHSSLGNEQFF. This chain uses TRBV11-2 with TRBJ2-1; TCRdb reports TRBD2, a call that lacks DNA to check it against. CDR1 is SGHAT, CDR2 FQNNGV, per germline. The CDR3 is 16 residues long.

V is TRBV3-1 and J is TRBJ1-1. Per the germline V gene, CDR1 is LGHDT and CDR2 is YNNKEL (reference sequence). The CDR3 length is 14 residues. This CDR3 is CASSQDMSNTEAFF.

The gene calls are TRBV11-2 and TRBJ2-1; the TRBD2 assignment by TCRdb is unverifiable without DNA. CDR1 and CDR2 (germline): SGHAT, FQNNGV. This CDR3 contains 15 residues. The CDR3 here is CASSLLLAGVNEQFF.

The chain recombines TRBV6-5 with TRBJ1-5; TCRdb lists TRBD1, though no DNA is available to test this call. The germline CDR1 and CDR2 sequences are MNHEY and SVGAGI. The CDR3 is made up of 17 amino acids. CDR3 sequence reads: CASSYSGPGDPSQPQHF.

This chain connects TRBV18 to TRBJ1-1; without DNA, the TCRdb call of TRBD1 cannot be checked. CDR1 and CDR2 from the germline V gene are KGHSH and LQKENI. This CDR3 region has 15 residues. The CDR3 sequence: CASSLQGQGYAEAFF.

The V call is TRBV7-3, the J call TRBJ2-2. The CDR3 is 15 residues long. The germline gives CDR1 SGHTA, CDR2 FQGTGA. The CDR3 sequence: CASSLTDGNTGELFF.

The chain joins TRBV16 to TRBJ2-6. The CDR3 spans 16 residues. CDR1 is KGHSY, CDR2 FQNENV, per germline. The CDR3 sequence is CASSQSIGAGANVLTF. The full variable domain, completed using reference TRBV16 and TRBJ2-6, is GEEVAQTPKHLVRGEGQKAKLYCAPIKGHSYVFWYQQVLKNEFKFLISFQNENVFDETGMPKERFSAKCLPNSPCSLEIQATKLEDSAVYFCASSQSIGAGANVLTFGAGSRLTVL.

The chain links TRBV7-2 to TRBJ2-7. Germline V CDR1 and CDR2: SGHTA, FQGNSA. The CDR3 is made up of 12 amino acids. CDR3: CASGLGGYEQYF.

The V call is TRBV7-9, the J call TRBJ1-6. Germline CDR1 reads SEHNR; CDR2 reads FQNEAQ (reference sequence). The CDR3 has 14 residues. The CDR3 loop is CASSFVTEGSPLHF.

The rearrangement uses TRBV10-3 and TRBJ1-1; TCRdb's D gene call, TRBD1, goes unchecked for lack of DNA. The CDR3 has 16 amino acids. Per the germline V gene, CDR1 is ENHRY and CDR2 is SYGVKD. The chain's CDR3 is CAISEPRGSMNTEAFF.

This CDR3 reads CASSQDLIGQGLSPLHF. The chain recombines TRBV14 with TRBJ1-6; lacking DNA, the TRBD1 call made by TCRdb goes unchecked. The CDR3 sequence is 17 residues long. Germline V gene lookup returns CDR1 SGHDN and CDR2 FVKESK.

The V gene is TRBV12-3 or TRBV12-4, the J gene TRBJ2-3; TCRdb proposes TRBD2, but this gene call is untestable without DNA. This CDR3 contains 16 residues. The CDR3 protein is CASSFVRAGGTDTQYF.

The V call is TRBV7-9, the J call TRBJ1-2; TCRdb's assignment of TRBD1 cannot be checked, as there is no DNA. This CDR3 is 14 amino acids long. CDR1 and CDR2 (germline): SEHNR, FQNEAQ (reference sequence). The CDR3: CASSLPLVDYGYTF.